Listed below are T cell receptor beta chains from one sample, sequenced in a study of blood T cells in healthy people across ages. Using its own MiXCR run on the 5' RACE reads, TCRdb lists one record per CDR3 protein. Seen here are approximately 730,000 distinct CDR3 sequences, roughly 44% observed once, and the top ten hold around 20%. The specimen sequenced was blood. The receptors shown here come from a woman between 55 and 75 years old in good health. CDR3s include the opening cysteine and the closing phenylalanine or tryptophan.

TRBV20-1 18 CSARGNLGLAGVSDTQYF
TRBV12-3/TRBV12-4 13 CASSPSRRETQYF
TRBV5-5 17 CASSLPGPNLGDYGYTF
TRBV27 15 CASSLRDRGFDEQFF
TRBV20-1 18 CSARDHPSVLSGASVLTF
TRBV27 14 CASSPRDWQETQYF
TRBV20-1 17 CSARPDIGQGAYYGYTF
TRBV5-1 16 CASSLPDSSGTGELFF
TRBV7-2 18 CASSNKGGRGSPVNEQFF
TRBV20-1 16 CSAREPPLAGGETQYF
TRBV11-1 21 CASSFRFSPGQDFEAGREQFF
TRBV7-3 14 CASSRTGGDYGYTF
TRBV2 16 CASSERRAGFADTQYF
TRBV10-3 14 CAISEGRLEETQYF
TRBV20-1 10 CSASSSRQYF
TRBV29-1 13 CSVVGTPGQPQHF
TRBV2 11 CASTQGLGYTF
TRBV2 15 CASSPRQGGAGELFF
TRBV29-1 12 CSVGRGKGDYTF
TRBV24-1 17 CATSDRQGAGGTGTQYF
TRBV6-2/TRBV6-3 15 CATMGGPPSNQPQHF
TRBV6-1 14 CASSEALGGQPQHF
TRBV7-3 15 CASSLTSFSEETQYF
TRBV20-1 12 CSVPGQGETQYF
TRBV7-2 16 CASSIYTVGSNYGYTF
TRBV2 13 CASSYGSAGEAFF
TRBV6-2/TRBV6-3 16 CASSYSPRAPNNEQFF
TRBV7-9 12 CASRGGQGTQYF
TRBV5-1 15 CASSFSGGLGGEQFF
TRBV6-2/TRBV6-3 15 CASSSPTGGQETQYF
TRBV20-1 12 CSASRTNEKLFF
TRBV7-9 14 CASTSSGTVYEQYF
TRBV5-6 16 CASTIGGPSSTDTQYF
TRBV7-9 12 CASSLMTGQAFF
TRBV20-1 13 CSADGDSQNIQYF
TRBV28 15 CASSATLGNNQPQHF
TRBV28 14 CASTPESSNQPQHF
TRBV20-1 14 CSARQDGGYYGYTF
TRBV5-4 14 CASSTGGPSYGYTF
TRBV20-1 14 CSATRGGSYNEQFF
TRBV18 16 CASSRLRQEGRNEQFF
TRBV12-3/TRBV12-4 15 CASSLTSGFTDTQYF
TRBV7-3 15 CASTMGLAGNNEQFF
TRBV20-1 14 CSAPGHEDYNEQFF
TRBV7-2 11 CASSFKTEQFF
TRBV25-1 16 CASSDAGTLAKNIQYF
TRBV3-1 12 CASSQGDPPLHF
TRBV12-3/TRBV12-4 14 CASRLQGSQETQYF
TRBV6-1 12 CAYRGDSYEQYF
TRBV20-1 13 CSASDDREGEQFF
TRBV24-1 15 CATMDGQGRNQPQHF
TRBV12-3/TRBV12-4 15 CASTPGSGWGNEQFF
TRBV7-9 13 CASSSWTNNEQFF
TRBV7-9 16 CASTSGKRSSTDTQYF
TRBV6-6 16 CASSYLAARVDYGYTF